The rows below give T cell receptor beta chains drawn from one sample of a study of OX40 agonist ivuxolimab in advanced cancers. Repertoires were generated with immunoSEQ multiplex PCR, while TCRdb's copy carries only in-frame clones and drops some. The repertoire holds tens of thousands of clones, with 80% to 95% as singletons. Here the sequenced sample was CD4+ or CD8+ T cells sorted from blood, taken in a trial of the OX40 agonist ivuxolimab. The receptors here all came from an adult with an advanced solid tumor such as melanoma, head and neck, liver or kidney cancer. Each CDR3 is given with its conserved first and last residue. A D gene is named only where the DNA matches it firmly. Expanded clones are given a class, and other clones once, few, many or no size at all.

CDR3nt: TGCGCCAGCAGTACAATGACAGCGGACACAGATACGCAGTATTTT; CDR3aa: CASSTMTADTDTQYF; j_gene: TRBJ2-3; len: 15; d_gene: -; v_gene: TRBV4-1; abundance: -
CDR3nt: TGTGCCATCAGTGAGCCGGGACTAGTCCTAACCGGGGAGCTGTTTTTT; CDR3aa: CAISEPGLVLTGELFF; j_gene: TRBJ2-2; len: 16; d_gene: TRBD2; v_gene: TRBV10-3; abundance: -
CDR3nt: TGCGCCAGCAGACAGGGCGCGATTTCAGATACGCAGTATTTT; CDR3aa: CASRQGAISDTQYF; j_gene: TRBJ2-3; len: 14; d_gene: -; v_gene: TRBV10-2; abundance: -
CDR3nt: TGTGCCAGCAGCTCGGGGGCTCTGGTCACTGAAGCTTTCTTT; CDR3aa: CASSSGALVTEAFF; j_gene: TRBJ1-1; len: 14; d_gene: -; v_gene: TRBV9; abundance: -
CDR3nt: TGTGCCTGTGGGATTAGCTGGGGGCTGGCGAACACCGGGGAGCTGTTTTTT; CDR3aa: CACGISWGLANTGELFF; j_gene: TRBJ2-2; len: 17; d_gene: -; v_gene: TRBV30; abundance: -
CDR3nt: TGCGCCAGCAGTGATCGGCGGGGGGGCTACACCTTC; CDR3aa: CASSDRRGGYTF; j_gene: TRBJ1-2; len: 12; d_gene: -; v_gene: TRBV10-2; abundance: -
CDR3nt: TGTGCCAGTAGTAGAGACCTGACAGACTCTGGAAACACCATATATTTT; CDR3aa: CASSRDLTDSGNTIYF; j_gene: TRBJ1-3; len: 16; d_gene: -; v_gene: TRBV19; abundance: -
CDR3nt: TGCGCCAGCAGCTTGAACAGGAATGAGCAGTTCTTC; CDR3aa: CASSLNRNEQFF; j_gene: TRBJ2-1; len: 12; d_gene: -; v_gene: TRBV5-1; abundance: -
CDR3nt: TGTGCCAGCAGCGTGGCTGGGGACGGCTATCAGCCCCAGCATTTT; CDR3aa: CASSVAGDGYQPQHF; j_gene: TRBJ1-5; len: 15; d_gene: -; v_gene: TRBV9; abundance: -
CDR3nt: TGTGCCAGCAGCTTGGGGGCGCCGGGTACATCCTACGAGCAGTACTTC; CDR3aa: CASSLGAPGTSYEQYF; j_gene: TRBJ2-7; len: 16; d_gene: -; v_gene: TRBV11-2; abundance: -
CDR3nt: TGCAGCGTTCAAAGTGGCGGGGTGGGTCAGCCCCAGCATTTT; CDR3aa: CSVQSGGVGQPQHF; j_gene: TRBJ1-5; len: 14; d_gene: -; v_gene: TRBV29-1; abundance: -
CDR3nt: TGTGCCTCGGTAGGGGACAGGGGGATTGAGCAGTTCTTC; CDR3aa: CASVGDRGIEQFF; j_gene: TRBJ2-1; len: 13; d_gene: TRBD1; v_gene: TRBV30; abundance: -
CDR3nt: TGTGCCACCTCCTTAGGGGCCCGGGATCAGCCCCAGCATTTT; CDR3aa: CATSLGARDQPQHF; j_gene: TRBJ1-5; len: 14; d_gene: -; v_gene: TRBV27; abundance: -
CDR3nt: TGCGCCAGCAGCCCGACGACGGACAGGGCCCCCTACGAGCAGTACTTC; CDR3aa: CASSPTTDRAPYEQYF; j_gene: TRBJ2-7; len: 16; d_gene: TRBD1; v_gene: TRBV5-1; abundance: few
CDR3nt: TGCAGCGTCACAGGGGAGGGCGGGGAGCTGTTTTTT; CDR3aa: CSVTGEGGELFF; j_gene: TRBJ2-2; len: 12; d_gene: -; v_gene: TRBV29-1; abundance: -
CDR3nt: TGTGCCAGCAGTCTCCGACAGGGGAACAAATACAATAATTCACCCCTCCACTTT; CDR3aa: CASSLRQGNKYNNSPLHF; j_gene: TRBJ1-6; len: 18; d_gene: TRBD1; v_gene: TRBV28; abundance: once
CDR3nt: TGCGCCAGCAGCTCCCGGGGAGGGGAGCAGCCCCAGCATTTT; CDR3aa: CASSSRGGEQPQHF; j_gene: TRBJ1-5; len: 14; d_gene: -; v_gene: TRBV5-1; abundance: few
CDR3nt: TGTGCCAGCAGCTCCATCAGTCTGGGGGATACGCAGTATTTT; CDR3aa: CASSSISLGDTQYF; j_gene: TRBJ2-3; len: 14; d_gene: -; v_gene: TRBV11-3; abundance: -
CDR3nt: TGCGCCAGCAGCGAACCGGGACAGGGCTTGGAGACCCAGTACTTC; CDR3aa: CASSEPGQGLETQYF; j_gene: TRBJ2-5; len: 15; d_gene: TRBD1; v_gene: TRBV5-1; abundance: -
CDR3nt: TGTGCCTGGATTGGAGGGTCAGATACGCAGTATTTT; CDR3aa: CAWIGGSDTQYF; j_gene: TRBJ2-3; len: 12; d_gene: -; v_gene: TRBV30; abundance: once
CDR3nt: TGTGCCAGCAGCTCAAGACGGGAGAAGTGGGAGACCCAGTACTTC; CDR3aa: CASSSRREKWETQYF; j_gene: TRBJ2-5; len: 15; d_gene: -; v_gene: TRBV21-1; abundance: -
CDR3nt: TGTGCCAGCAGTTTATCGTTGGGAGGGGTAGAAGCTTTCTTT; CDR3aa: CASSLSLGGVEAFF; j_gene: TRBJ1-1; len: 14; d_gene: -; v_gene: TRBV27; abundance: -
CDR3nt: TGCGCCAGCAGCCAAGTGGGCGGGGGGACCAATGAGCAGTTCTTC; CDR3aa: CASSQVGGGTNEQFF; j_gene: TRBJ2-1; len: 15; d_gene: TRBD2; v_gene: TRBV4-1; abundance: -
CDR3nt: TGTGCCAGCAGCGTAGCCCCCGGAGCGGCCTCCTACGAGCAGTACTTC; CDR3aa: CASSVAPGAASYEQYF; j_gene: TRBJ2-7; len: 16; d_gene: -; v_gene: TRBV9; abundance: once
CDR3nt: TGTGCCTGGAGTGGAGGGGCGAGGGCCGATAATGAAAAACTGTTTTTT; CDR3aa: CAWSGGARADNEKLFF; j_gene: TRBJ1-4; len: 16; d_gene: -; v_gene: TRBV30; abundance: -
CDR3nt: TGCGCCAGCACCCCCGGAGGAATAACCAATGAGCAGTTCTTC; CDR3aa: CASTPGGITNEQFF; j_gene: TRBJ2-1; len: 14; d_gene: -; v_gene: TRBV5-1; abundance: -
CDR3nt: TGTGCCAGCAGCCACAAGGACAGAGGAAACACCATATATTTT; CDR3aa: CASSHKDRGNTIYF; j_gene: TRBJ1-3; len: 14; d_gene: -; v_gene: TRBV13; abundance: -
CDR3nt: TGTGCCAGCAGCTTTTTGCTCTCCTCGAGGGAAGCTTTCTTT; CDR3aa: CASSFLLSSREAFF; j_gene: TRBJ1-1; len: 14; d_gene: -; v_gene: TRBV5-5; abundance: -
CDR3nt: TGTGCCAGCAGCCCCAGGCGTTGGAATGAGCAGTTCTTC; CDR3aa: CASSPRRWNEQFF; j_gene: TRBJ2-1; len: 13; d_gene: -; v_gene: TRBV5-6; abundance: -
CDR3nt: TGTGCCAGCAGCGTAGGCCTCAACTCCTACAATGAGCAGTTCTTC; CDR3aa: CASSVGLNSYNEQFF; j_gene: TRBJ2-1; len: 15; d_gene: -; v_gene: TRBV9; abundance: -
CDR3nt: TGCGCCAGCAGCCACCCACAGGGCCATGAGCAGTTCTTC; CDR3aa: CASSHPQGHEQFF; j_gene: TRBJ2-1; len: 13; d_gene: -; v_gene: TRBV4-1; abundance: -
CDR3nt: TGCGCCAGCAGCCAAGATCTTAGGACAGGGGGTAATGGCTACACCTTC; CDR3aa: CASSQDLRTGGNGYTF; j_gene: TRBJ1-2; len: 16; d_gene: TRBD1; v_gene: TRBV4-1; abundance: -
CDR3nt: TGCGCCAGCAGCTTGGGAGGCGTCAACCAAGAGACCCAGTACTTC; CDR3aa: CASSLGGVNQETQYF; j_gene: TRBJ2-5; len: 15; d_gene: -; v_gene: TRBV5-1; abundance: -
CDR3nt: TGTGCCAGCAGCTCGGGGGTGGTTGGGATACCCTACGAGCAGTACTTC; CDR3aa: CASSSGVVGIPYEQYF; j_gene: TRBJ2-7; len: 16; d_gene: -; v_gene: TRBV5-5; abundance: -
CDR3nt: TGCAGCGTCGCGGGGGGTACGCAGTATTTT; CDR3aa: CSVAGGTQYF; j_gene: TRBJ2-3; len: 10; d_gene: TRBD2; v_gene: TRBV29-1; abundance: -
CDR3nt: TGTGCCTGGAGTGTAAAAGCGCCGGCAGATAATTCACCCCTCCACTTT; CDR3aa: CAWSVKAPADNSPLHF; j_gene: TRBJ1-6; len: 16; d_gene: -; v_gene: TRBV30; abundance: -
CDR3nt: TGTGCCAGCGGGACAGCCCCTTCGTACGAGCAGTACTTC; CDR3aa: CASGTAPSYEQYF; j_gene: TRBJ2-7; len: 13; d_gene: TRBD1; v_gene: TRBV19; abundance: -
CDR3nt: TGTGCCAGCAGCTTCCAGGGGGCGGGTAACTATGGCTACACCTTC; CDR3aa: CASSFQGAGNYGYTF; j_gene: TRBJ1-2; len: 15; d_gene: TRBD1; v_gene: TRBV7-8; abundance: -
CDR3nt: TGTGCCAGCAGCTTAAGTGGCCGGCTGGAAGCTTTCTTT; CDR3aa: CASSLSGRLEAFF; j_gene: TRBJ1-1; len: 13; d_gene: -; v_gene: TRBV7-9; abundance: -
CDR3nt: TGTGCCAGCAGCTGGGACAGGGCTAATGAAAAACTGTTTTTT; CDR3aa: CASSWDRANEKLFF; j_gene: TRBJ1-4; len: 14; d_gene: TRBD1; v_gene: TRBV5-4; abundance: -